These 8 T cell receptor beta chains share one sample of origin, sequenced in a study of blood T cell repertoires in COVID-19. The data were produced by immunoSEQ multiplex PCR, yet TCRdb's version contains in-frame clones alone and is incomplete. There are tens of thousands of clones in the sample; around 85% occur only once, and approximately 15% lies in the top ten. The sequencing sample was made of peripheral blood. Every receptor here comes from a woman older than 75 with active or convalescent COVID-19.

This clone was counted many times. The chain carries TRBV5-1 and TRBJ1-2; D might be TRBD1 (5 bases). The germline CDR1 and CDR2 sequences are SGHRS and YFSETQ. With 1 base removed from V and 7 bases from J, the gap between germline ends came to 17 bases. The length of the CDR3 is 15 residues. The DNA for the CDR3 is TGCGCCAGCAGCTTGTACACTGGGCCCCAGGGTGGCTACACCTTC. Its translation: CASSLYTGPQGGYTF.

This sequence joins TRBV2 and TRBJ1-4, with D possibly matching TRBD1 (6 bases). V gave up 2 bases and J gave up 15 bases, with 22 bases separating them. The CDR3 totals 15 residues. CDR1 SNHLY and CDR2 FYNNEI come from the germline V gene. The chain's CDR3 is CASSETGSSGHPLFF. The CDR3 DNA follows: TGTGCCAGCAGTGAAACAGGGAGCTCGGGTCATCCGTTGTTTTTT. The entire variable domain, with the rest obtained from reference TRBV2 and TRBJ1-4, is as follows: EPEVTQTPSHQVTQMGQEVILRCVPISNHLYFYWYRQILGQKVEFLVSFYNNEISEKSEIFDDQFSVERPDGSNFTLKIRSTKLEDSAMYFCASSETGSSGHPLFFGSGTQLSVL.

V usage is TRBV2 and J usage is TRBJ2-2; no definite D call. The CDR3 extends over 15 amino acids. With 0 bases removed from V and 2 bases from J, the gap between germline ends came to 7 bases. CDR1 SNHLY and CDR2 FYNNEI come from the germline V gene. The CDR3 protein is CASSEAPVNTGELFF. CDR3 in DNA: TGTGCCAGCAGTGAAGCGCCGGTAAACACCGGGGAGCTGTTTTTT. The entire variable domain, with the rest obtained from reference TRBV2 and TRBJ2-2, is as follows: EPEVTQTPSHQVTQMGQEVILRCVPISNHLYFYWYRQILGQKVEFLVSFYNNEISEKSEIFDDQFSVERPDGSNFTLKIRSTKLEDSAMYFCASSEAPVNTGELFFGEGSRLTVL.

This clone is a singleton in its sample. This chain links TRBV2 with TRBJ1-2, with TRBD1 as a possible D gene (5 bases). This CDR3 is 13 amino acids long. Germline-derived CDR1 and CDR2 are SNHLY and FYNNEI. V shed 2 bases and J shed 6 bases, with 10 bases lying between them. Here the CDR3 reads CASSEIQEHGYTF. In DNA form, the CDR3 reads TGTGCCAGCAGTGAAATACAGGAACATGGCTACACCTTC.

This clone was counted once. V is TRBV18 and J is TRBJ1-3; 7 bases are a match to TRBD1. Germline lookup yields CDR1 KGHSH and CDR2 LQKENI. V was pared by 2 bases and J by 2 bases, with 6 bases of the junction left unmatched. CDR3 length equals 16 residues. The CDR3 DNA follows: TGTGCCAGCTCACCAATTTCTACAGGGGCTGGAAACACCATATATTTT. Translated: CASSPISTGAGNTIYF.

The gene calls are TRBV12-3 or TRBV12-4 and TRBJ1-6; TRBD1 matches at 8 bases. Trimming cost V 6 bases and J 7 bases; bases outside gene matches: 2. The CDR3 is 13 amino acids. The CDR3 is CASRGTGNSPLHF. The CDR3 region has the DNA TGTGCCAGCAGGGGGACAGGAAATTCACCCCTCCACTTT.

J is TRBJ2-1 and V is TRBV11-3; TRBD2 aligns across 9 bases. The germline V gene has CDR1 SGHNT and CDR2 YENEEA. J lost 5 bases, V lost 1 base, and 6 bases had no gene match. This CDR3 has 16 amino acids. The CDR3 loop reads CASSLVGGGANNEQFF. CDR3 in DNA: TGTGCCAGCAGCTTAGTGGGCGGGGGGGCGAACAATGAGCAGTTCTTC.

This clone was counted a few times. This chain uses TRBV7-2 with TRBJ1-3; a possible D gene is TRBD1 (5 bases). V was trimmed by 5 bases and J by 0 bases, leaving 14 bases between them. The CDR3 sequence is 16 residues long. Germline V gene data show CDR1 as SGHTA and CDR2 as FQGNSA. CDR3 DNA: TGTGCCAGCAGCCCCCCGACAGAGACCTCTGGAAACACCATATATTTT. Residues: CASSPPTETSGNTIYF.